Listed below are T cell receptor beta chains from one sample, sequenced in a study of T cells in Graves' hyperthyroidism and ophthalmopathy. TCRdb used MiXCR to reprocess the multiplex PCR reads, holding one entry per CDR3 protein. The table shows 500,000 to 600,000 distinct CDR3 sequences, with about 20% occurring only once. Source material: blood. These receptor sequences come from a man in his forties or fifties with Graves' ophthalmopathy. CDR3s include the opening cysteine and the closing phenylalanine or tryptophan. A D gene is named only where the DNA matches it firmly. Expanded clones get a size class; other rows say once, few or many, or leave the size out.

CASTPGGTYNEQFF | TGTGCCAGCACTCCCGGGGGAACGTACAATGAGCAGTTCTTC | TRBV12-3/TRBV12-4 | NA | many | TRBJ2-1
CASSRESGVQETQYF | TGTGCCAGCAGCCGAGAGTCGGGTGTCCAAGAGACCCAGTACTTC | TRBV7-2 | NA | many | TRBJ2-5
CASSPFGGGEPKKTSYNEQFF | TGTGCCAGCAGTCCCTTTGGGGGGGGGGAACCTAAGAAGACCTCCTACAATGAGCAGTTCTTC | TRBV6-2/TRBV6-3 | TRBD2 | NA | TRBJ2-1
CASSIKDMWGTPYNEQFF | TGTGCCAGTAGTATAAAGGATATGTGGGGAACCCCCTACAATGAGCAGTTCTTC | TRBV19 | NA | NA | TRBJ2-1
CATSGRREKLFF | TGTGCCACCAGCGGTCGACGTGAAAAACTGTTTTTT | TRBV15 | NA | NA | TRBJ1-4
CASRAGYSTDTQYF | TGTGCCAGCAGGGCAGGGTATTCCACAGATACGCAGTATTTT | TRBV2 | NA | NA | TRBJ2-3
CASSLADNQETQYF | TGTGCCAGCAGTTTAGCGGATAACCAAGAGACCCAGTACTTC | TRBV27 | NA | NA | TRBJ2-5
CASSQPGQTEAFF | TGCGCCAGCAGCCAGCCCGGACAGACTGAAGCTTTCTTT | TRBV4-3 | NA | few | TRBJ1-1
CAVKTKSDRAYQPQHF | TGTGCCGTCAAGACTAAATCGGACAGGGCCTATCAGCCCCAGCATTTT | TRBV19 | TRBD1 | NA | TRBJ1-5
CASSYSGQANNEQFF | TGTGCCAGCAGTTATTCCGGACAGGCAAACAATGAGCAGTTCTTC | TRBV12-3/TRBV12-4 | TRBD1 | few | TRBJ2-1
CASSLRDRVPYEQYF | TGTGCCAGCAGCCTACGGGACAGGGTGCCGTACGAGCAGTACTTC | TRBV13 | TRBD1 | many | TRBJ2-7
CASSVGPQSHYGYTF | TGTGCCAGCAGCGTAGGACCTCAGAGCCACTATGGCTACACCTTC | TRBV9 | NA | NA | TRBJ1-2
CSARDSNQPQHF | TGCAGTGCGAGGGACAGCAATCAGCCCCAGCATTTT | TRBV20-1 | NA | NA | TRBJ1-5
CASAGEGSYNSPLHF | TGTGCCAGTGCAGGGGAGGGATCCTATAATTCACCCCTCCACTTT | TRBV2 | NA | NA | TRBJ1-6
CASSDRTDSYEQYF | TGTGCCAGCAGTGACAGGACGGACTCCTACGAGCAGTACTTC | TRBV6-1 | NA | NA | TRBJ2-7
CASAIQGYEQYF | TGTGCCAGCGCCATACAGGGTTACGAGCAGTACTTC | TRBV28 | NA | many | TRBJ2-7
CASSFGTNPTDTQYF | TGTGCCAGCAGTTTTGGGACCAACCCGACAGATACGCAGTATTTT | TRBV12-3/TRBV12-4 | NA | many | TRBJ2-3
CAWSVRTAAGYTF | TGTGCCTGGAGTGTAAGAACAGCGGCTGGCTACACCTTC | TRBV30 | NA | few | TRBJ1-2
CASSPTWGSLYEQYF | TGTGCCAGCAGCCCAACGTGGGGGTCTCTCTACGAGCAGTACTTC | TRBV7-9 | NA | NA | TRBJ2-7
CASSLPAQGWGNEQFF | TGTGCCAGCAGCTTACCCGCACAGGGTTGGGGCAATGAGCAGTTCTTC | TRBV11-1 | NA | many | TRBJ2-1
CASSYSEEKLFF | TGTGCCAGCAGTTACTCTGAGGAAAAACTGTTTTTT | TRBV6-6 | NA | NA | TRBJ1-4
CSAYREPSGSINEQFF | TGCAGTGCTTATCGCGAGCCTAGCGGGAGTATCAATGAGCAGTTCTTC | TRBV20-1 | TRBD2 | NA | TRBJ2-1
CASSSVGEQFF | TGTGCCAGCAGTTCGGTGGGTGAGCAGTTCTTC | TRBV27 | NA | NA | TRBJ2-1
CASSLRAPGVGQETQYF | TGTGCCAGCAGTTTACGGGCCCCGGGGGTCGGCCAAGAGACCCAGTACTTC | TRBV28 | NA | many | TRBJ2-5
CAIKPSGSTEAFF | TGTGCCATCAAACCCTCTGGGAGCACTGAAGCTTTCTTT | TRBV10-3 | NA | many | TRBJ1-1
CASTLTSTSGANVLTF | TGTGCCAGCACTTTGACTAGCACTTCTGGGGCCAACGTCCTGACTTTC | TRBV2 | TRBD2 | many | TRBJ2-6
CASSQDPGALNTEAFF | TGCGCCAGCAGCCAAGATCCAGGGGCCTTGAACACTGAAGCTTTCTTT | TRBV4-1 | NA | few | TRBJ1-1
CASSQDLGVSGRGIQYF | TGCGCCAGCAGCCAAGATCTAGGGGTCTCGGGAAGAGGCATTCAGTACTTC | TRBV4-3 | NA | NA | TRBJ2-4
CASGGQGVVSPLHF | TGTGCCAGCGGCGGACAGGGGGTGGTTTCACCCCTCCACTTT | TRBV12-3/TRBV12-4 | TRBD1 | few | TRBJ1-6
CASSFGLAGMSSTDTQYF | TGTGCCAGTAGTTTCGGACTAGCGGGGATGTCTAGCACAGATACGCAGTATTTT | TRBV19 | TRBD2 | NA | TRBJ2-3
CASSLSGRWDNEQFF | TGTGCCAGCAGCCTTAGCGGGAGGTGGGACAATGAGCAGTTCTTC | TRBV11-2 | TRBD2 | few | TRBJ2-1
CASRSPYGYTF | TGTGCCAGCAGATCACCCTATGGCTACACCTTC | TRBV7-9 | NA | NA | TRBJ1-2
CASSYLTGGRFGYTF | TGTGCCAGCAGTTACTTGACAGGGGGTCGGTTTGGCTACACCTTC | TRBV6-6 | TRBD1 | many | TRBJ1-2
CASSQTGITNEKLFF | TGTGCCAGCAGCCAAACGGGAATAACTAATGAAAAACTGTTTTTT | TRBV3-1 | NA | many | TRBJ1-4
CASTDSAFGDTQYF | TGTGCCAGCACCGACTCGGCCTTTGGAGATACGCAGTATTTT | TRBV6-1 | NA | NA | TRBJ2-3
CASSYLRGGVGQETQYF | TGTGCCAGCAGTTACTTAAGGGGCGGGGTGGGGCAAGAGACCCAGTACTTC | TRBV6-2/TRBV6-3 | NA | few | TRBJ2-5
CASSAGRSYGYTF | TGTGCCAGCAGCGCGGGCAGAAGCTATGGCTACACCTTC | TRBV9 | NA | NA | TRBJ1-2
CASSIRPGQSDQKQYF | TGCGCCAGCAGCATACGACCGGGACAGAGTGATCAGAAGCAGTACTTC | TRBV5-1 | TRBD1 | NA | TRBJ2-7
CASSPYTGVGYNEQFF | TGTGCCAGCAGCCCATACACGGGGGTCGGCTACAATGAGCAGTTCTTC | TRBV3-1 | NA | many | TRBJ2-1
CASSLAITYEQYF | TGTGCCAGCAGCTTAGCCATAACCTACGAGCAGTACTTC | TRBV11-2 | NA | many | TRBJ2-7
CSARDRGPGPQHF | TGCAGTGCTAGAGATCGGGGGCCTGGGCCCCAGCATTTT | TRBV20-1 | NA | many | TRBJ1-5
CASSESPGMNTEAFF | TGCGCCAGCAGTGAGTCCCCAGGGATGAACACTGAAGCTTTCTTT | TRBV10-1 | NA | few | TRBJ1-1
CASTLTGGSYEQYF | TGTGCCAGCACCTTGACAGGGGGCTCCTACGAGCAGTACTTC | TRBV12-3/TRBV12-4 | TRBD1 | many | TRBJ2-7
CASSLTGQVPNEAFF | TGCGCCAGCAGCTTGACAGGACAGGTCCCTAATGAAGCTTTCTTT | TRBV5-1 | TRBD1 | many | TRBJ1-1
CAISERQGEYEQYF | TGTGCCATCAGTGAGCGACAGGGGGAGTACGAGCAGTACTTC | TRBV10-3 | TRBD1 | NA | TRBJ2-7
CASSILGRGFVRNQPQHF | TGTGCCAGTAGTATACTGGGCCGGGGTTTCGTCAGGAATCAGCCCCAGCATTTT | TRBV19 | NA | NA | TRBJ1-5
CASIPMGDTEAFF | TGTGCCAGCATCCCCATGGGGGACACTGAAGCTTTCTTT | TRBV6-2/TRBV6-3 | NA | NA | TRBJ1-1
CASMGSPTDTQYF | TGTGCCAGCATGGGGAGTCCCACAGATACGCAGTATTTT | TRBV6-2/TRBV6-3 | NA | few | TRBJ2-3
CASSSGTEDYEQYF | TGTGCCAGCAGTTCCGGGACGGAAGACTACGAGCAGTACTTC | TRBV28 | NA | many | TRBJ2-7
CASTLSRSSEQFF | TGTGCCAGCACCTTATCGAGGTCGAGTGAGCAGTTCTTC | TRBV12-3/TRBV12-4 | NA | many | TRBJ2-1
CASSPGLAGGIEQYF | TGTGCCAGCAGCCCGGGACTAGCGGGAGGTATAGAGCAGTACTTC | TRBV13 | TRBD2 | few | TRBJ2-7
CASLSPGAGGTEAFF | TGTGCCAGCCTTTCACCAGGGGCAGGCGGCACTGAAGCTTTCTTT | TRBV27 | NA | many | TRBJ1-1
CASSLWVGQGANGYTF | TGTGCCAGCAGTTTATGGGTCGGGCAGGGGGCGAATGGCTACACCTTC | TRBV12-3/TRBV12-4 | TRBD1 | NA | TRBJ1-2
CAIPPGGDQPQHF | TGTGCCATCCCACCGGGGGGGGATCAGCCCCAGCATTTT | TRBV12-3/TRBV12-4 | NA | few | TRBJ1-5
CASSRSDRGNYYEQYF | TGTGCCAGCAGCCGCTCCGACAGGGGGAATTACTACGAGCAGTACTTC | TRBV7-9 | TRBD1 | NA | TRBJ2-7
CASSPHRGFDEKLFF | TGTGCCAGCAGCCCGCACAGGGGCTTCGATGAAAAACTGTTTTTT | TRBV14 | TRBD1 | NA | TRBJ1-4
CASSSNSVQETQYF | TGTGCCAGCAGCTCTAACTCCGTCCAAGAGACCCAGTACTTC | TRBV12-3/TRBV12-4 | NA | many | TRBJ2-5